This T cell receptor (beta chain) was sequenced in a study of blood T cell repertoires in COVID-19. Germline CDR1 reads SGHRS; CDR2 reads YFSETQ. V was pared by 1 base and J by 4 bases, with 12 bases between. The CDR3 is 16 residues long. This clone was observed once. In the original processing: Reference gene primer amplification yielded estimated nucleated cell counts. The data were produced by immunoSEQ multiplex PCR, yet TCRdb's version contains in-frame clones alone and is incomplete. The D gene and trimming were derived from the DNA, and the V and J assignments and clone size from that table. In the table there are about 110,000 clones, about three quarters of which are singletons.

This TCR derives from an older man with acute or convalescent COVID-19. This rearrangement joins TRBV5-1 to TRBJ1-6; a weak D match, TRBD1 (5 bases). Specimen: peripheral blood. CDR3 in DNA: TGCGCCAGCAGCTTGTCGGGGGATGGGTATAATTCACCCCTCCACTTT. This translates into CASSLSGDGYNSPLHF.